These 2 T cell receptor beta chains were all obtained from the same sample, sequenced in a study of blood T cells in healthy people across ages. A J-beta primer mix and a sample-barcoded 5' primer were used in a second PCR of roughly 6 to 11 cycles. TCRdb itself ran the 5' RACE reads through MiXCR, one entry per CDR3 protein. Of approximately 1,100,000 distinct CDR3 sequences listed, 40% to 55% are singletons. Sequenced material: blood. The source is a woman aged 60-70 years in good health.

V usage is TRBV25-1 and J usage is TRBJ2-7, with 7 bases lining up with TRBD2. The CDR3 loop spans 14 amino acids. The trim removed 2 bases at V and 3 bases at J, leaving 4 bases unmatched. Germline lookup yields CDR1 MGHDK and CDR2 SYGVNS. The DNA of the CDR3 is TGTGCCAGCAGTGAACGTGCGGGAGACTACGAGCAGTACTTC. Translation gives CASSERAGDYEQYF.

The rearrangement uses TRBV12-3 or TRBV12-4 and TRBJ2-3, with D perhaps matching TRBD1 (5 bases). This CDR3 contains 13 residues. V was trimmed by 6 bases and J by 8 bases, leaving 15 bases between them. The CDR3 region has the DNA TGTGCCAGCAGCTCCGACAGTTTTGGTACGCAGTATTTT. Translated, it gives CASSSDSFGTQYF.